The next 11 T cell receptor beta chains were all read from a single sample in a study of blood T cells in healthy people across ages. It was with a sample-barcoded 5' primer and a J-beta primer mix that a second PCR of roughly 7 to 11 cycles was run. TCRdb recomputed calls from the 5' RACE reads with MiXCR, one row per CDR3 protein. Here the sample spans around 870,000 distinct CDR3 sequences, about 30% being singletons. Input material: blood. The receptors derive from a woman aged 80 or older in good health.

On this clonotype itself: Since a much larger clone is just one base distant, this may be a read error. V gene TRBV20-1 combines with J gene TRBJ1-5; tentatively, D is TRBD1 (5 bases). This CDR3 is built from 12 residues. Germline-derived CDR1 and CDR2 are DFQATT and SNEGSKA (reference sequence). CDR3 sequence reads: CRAYGAGQPQHF. CDR3 DNA: TGCAGGGCGTATGGGGCCGGTCAGCCCCAGCATTTT.

The chain links TRBV7-2 to TRBJ1-4; no clear D gene. V lost 6 bases and J lost 8, with 10 bases in between. Germline CDR1 is SGHTA and CDR2 is FQGNSA. The CDR3 contains 12 residues. The CDR3 sequence: CASRAGREKLFF. The CDR3 DNA reads TGTGCCAGCAGAGCTGGACGGGAAAAACTGTTTTTT.

J is TRBJ2-2 and V is TRBV6-2 or TRBV6-3; D is unresolved. The V end lost 5 bases, the J end lost 5 bases, and 9 bases lay between the germline ends. The CDR3 totals 13 residues. Germline V gives CDR1 MNHEY, CDR2 SVGEGT. CDR3 amino acids: CASSRTLTGELFF. The CDR3 DNA reads TGTGCCAGCAGTCGGACCCTTACCGGGGAGCTGTTTTTT.

The table lists this clonotype with many counts. The V and J genes are TRBV4-1 and TRBJ1-6; a possible D gene is TRBD1 (5 bases). From germline, CDR1 is MGHRA and CDR2 YSYEKL. CDR3 size: 14 residues. V lost 6 bases and J lost 7, with 13 bases in between. CDR3 sequence: CASRPPDRNSPLHF. As DNA, the CDR3 is TGCGCCAGCAGGCCCCCCGACAGAAATTCACCCCTCCACTTT.

In regard to this clonotype: A much larger clone differs by one base, so this may be a read error. The V call is TRBV20-1, the J call TRBJ1-2; D is undetermined. Germline-derived CDR1 and CDR2 are DFQATT and SNEGSKA (reference sequence). This CDR3 spans 12 amino acids. Written as DNA, the CDR3 is TGCAATGCTACGACACAAAGAAGGGGCTACACCTTC. Translated: CNATTQRRGYTF.

The V and J genes are TRBV6-6 and TRBJ2-6; D gene ambiguous. This CDR3 comprises 14 residues. Germline loops: CDR1 MNHNY, CDR2 SVGAGI (reference sequence). V was trimmed by 7 bases and J by 4 bases, leaving 11 bases between them. Written as DNA, the CDR3 is TGTGCCAGCAAGATTGAGGCGGGGGCCAACGTCCTGACTTTC. Amino acids: CASKIEAGANVLTF.

This clonotype was seen repeatedly, ten times or more. This chain uses TRBV7-8 with TRBJ2-7; TRBD1 aligns across 7 bases. Germline CDR1 reads SGHVS; CDR2 reads FQNEAQ. V trimming: 1 base; J trimming: 4 bases; junction bases outside the gene matches: 7. The CDR3 runs to 15 residues. In DNA form, the CDR3 reads TGTGCCAGCAGCTTAGAAGGCAGGGGGAAATACGAGCAGTACTTC. Residues: CASSLEGRGKYEQYF.

This clonotype has just a few counts. One end of the junction is discordant with germline, which a read error may explain. The rearrangement uses TRBV28 and TRBJ1-2; D not certain. CDR3 length: 11 amino acids. Germline V gives CDR1 MDHEN, CDR2 SYDVKM. The CDR3 spells CASSSYYSYTF. CDR3 DNA sequence: TGTGCCAGCAGTTCGTACTATAGCTACACCTTC.

This clonotype was picked up a small number of times. The chain employs TRBV18 and TRBJ2-5; D gene uncertain. CDR3 size: 12 residues. The V gene lost 2 bases and the J gene lost 5 bases, with 6 bases spanning the gap. The V gene's germline CDR1 is KGHSH and CDR2 LQKENI. The CDR3 DNA sequence: TGTGCCAGCTCACCAATGTCGGAGACCCAGTACTTC. Protein: CASSPMSETQYF.

The chain has TRBV18 and TRBJ2-5; possible D gene TRBD2, 6 bases. The CDR3 sequence is 14 residues long. Germline-derived CDR1 and CDR2 are KGHSH and LQKENI. Trimming removed 3 bases at V and 3 bases at J, with 11 bases between. The CDR3 region is CASSPTRGKETQYF. The CDR3 DNA is TGTGCCAGCTCACCCACGCGGGGAAAAGAGACCCAGTACTTC. Full variable domain (remainder filled in from reference TRBV18 and TRBJ2-5): NAGVMQNPRHLVRRRGQEARLRCSPMKGHSHVYWYRQLPEEGLKFMVYLQKENIIDESGMPKERFSAEFPKEGPSILRIQQVVRGDSAAYFCASSPTRGKETQYFGPGTRLLVL.

The table lists this clonotype with many counts. The chain recombines TRBV9 with TRBJ2-5, with D perhaps matching TRBD1 or TRBD2 (5 bases each). The germline CDR1 and CDR2 sequences are SGDLS and YYNGEE. This CDR3 is 14 amino acids long. V shed 5 bases and J shed 3 bases, with 14 bases lying between them. The CDR3 nucleotides are TGTGCCAGCAGTAACGGGGCACATGAAGAGACCCAGTACTTC. Its protein product is CASSNGAHEETQYF.